This T cell receptor beta chain is from a study of OX40 agonist ivuxolimab in advanced cancers. Across the study: Cohort: roughly 79% men, mean age about 60, aged about 23 to 79.

Using immunoSEQ multiplex PCR, the repertoire was profiled, and TCRdb retains in-frame clones only, with some absent. This repertoire shows around 45,000 clones, approximately 90% found once; its top ten account for under 20%. The CDR3 covers 13 residues. V dropped 3 bases and J dropped 4 bases, with 10 bases sitting between them. Germline assignment: CDR1 SGHNT and CDR2 YYREEE (reference sequence). Enrollment shut out patients with autoimmune disease history or systemic immunosuppression. The receptor was isolated from an adult with an advanced solid tumor such as melanoma, head and neck, liver or kidney cancer. The chain combines TRBV5-4 with TRBJ1-2; D gene unclear. The source was CD4+ or CD8+ T cells sorted from blood, collected in a trial of the OX40 agonist ivuxolimab. CDR3 nucleotide sequence: TGTGCCAGCAGCTCTGATCTGGGCTATGGCTACACCTTC. This encodes CASSSDLGYGYTF.